The 15 T cell receptor beta chains below were found in one sample sequenced in a study of blood T cell repertoires in COVID-19. Sequencing used immunoSEQ multiplex PCR; TCRdb keeps in-frame clones, though not all of them. The sample has 270,000 or so clones, under 90% seen once; the top ten hold 0.94%. Sequencing input: peripheral blood. These receptors came from a woman aged 40 to 55 who had recovered from COVID-19.

The rearrangement uses TRBV24-1 and TRBJ2-3; TRBD2 matches 7 bases. This CDR3 is 13 amino acids long. Per germline, CDR1 KGHDR and CDR2 SFDVKD. V lost 4 bases to trimming and J lost 5 bases; unmatched junction nucleotides: 2. The CDR3 sequence is CATSDPGGDTQYF. The CDR3 DNA sequence: TGTGCCACCAGTGACCCGGGGGGAGATACGCAGTATTTT.

This chain links TRBV4-1 with TRBJ2-7; TRBD1 is a possible D gene (5 bases). Germline assignment: CDR1 MGHRA and CDR2 YSYEKL. CDR3 length equals 17 residues. Trimming removed 1 base at V and 7 bases at J, with 23 bases between. The CDR3 nucleotides read TGCGCCAGCAGCCAAGTCATCCCGGACACCGGCTTCGGAGAGCAGTACTTC. Translating it yields CASSQVIPDTGFGEQYF.

J is TRBJ2-3 and V is TRBV13, with D perhaps matching TRBD2 (6 bases). The germline CDR1 and CDR2 sequences are PRHDT and FYEKMQ (reference sequence). The CDR3 spans 16 residues. Trimming left V 1 base short and J 2 bases short, with 13 bases between. CDR3: CASSLAVGGATDTQYF. The DNA of the CDR3 is TGTGCCAGCAGCTTAGCTGTGGGAGGCGCCACAGATACGCAGTATTTT.

CDR3 nucleotide sequence: TGTGCCAGCAGTGAAGCGCTTCAGGGCAATCAGCCCCAGCATTTT. Its translation is CASSEALQGNQPQHF. The rearrangement links TRBV2 to TRBJ1-5; D remains unclear. Deletions cut 0 bases from V and 2 bases from J, with 8 bases between. Germline CDR1 reads SNHLY; CDR2 reads FYNNEI. The CDR3 runs to 15 residues.

The chain combines TRBV6-4 with TRBJ2-7; 7 bases align to TRBD1. In germline, CDR1 is MRHNA, CDR2 SNTAGT. The junction had 5 bases not matched to a gene; V was cut back by 2 bases and J by 1 base. This CDR3 has 15 residues. The CDR3 sequence: CASSDPPGQSYEQYF. The CDR3 coding sequence is TGTGCCAGCAGTGACCCGCCGGGACAGTCCTACGAGCAGTACTTC.

This rearrangement joins TRBV6-2 or TRBV6-3 to TRBJ2-7; 7 nucleotides line up with TRBD1. Germline V gives CDR1 MNHEY, CDR2 SVGEGT. Trimming removed 4 bases from V and 3 bases from J; junction bases left unmatched: 21. CDR3 length equals 19 residues. In DNA, the CDR3 is TGTGCCAGCAGTTGGACTGGGAACAGGGCCCAAGGGGGCGGCTACGAGCAGTACTTC. Encoded protein: CASSWTGNRAQGGGYEQYF.

This chain uses TRBV20-1 with TRBJ1-5; perhaps TRBD1 as D (5 bases). The V and J ends lost 2 bases and 12 bases respectively, with 11 bases between them. Looked up from germline, CDR1 is DFQATT and CDR2 is SNEGSKA (reference sequence). This CDR3 spans 11 amino acids. CDR3 loop: CSARRDSVQHF. As DNA, the CDR3 is TGCAGTGCTAGACGGGACTCCGTCCAGCATTTT.

The genes are TRBV27 and TRBJ1-5, with 9 bases fitting TRBD1. The CDR3 runs 15 residues. The ends lost 2 bases at V and 4 bases at J; junction bases unmatched: 3. CDR1 and CDR2 (germline): MNHEY, SMNVEV (reference sequence). The CDR3 DNA reads TGTGCCAGCAGTTTAGGGACAGGGTGGAATCAGCCCCAGCATTTT. Translating it yields CASSLGTGWNQPQHF.

V gene TRBV18 combines with J gene TRBJ2-7, with 7 nucleotides matching TRBD2. The CDR3 has 15 residues. V lost 0 bases and J lost 7; bases outside the gene matches: 9. Germline assignment: CDR1 KGHSH and CDR2 LQKENI. In DNA, the CDR3 is TGTGCCAGCTCACCACCAGGGACTACCAGAGGAGAGCAGTACTTC. Amino acid sequence: CASSPPGTTRGEQYF.

This chain joins TRBV5-4 and TRBJ2-7; the D gene is possibly TRBD1 (5 bases). The germline gives CDR1 SGHNT, CDR2 YYREEE (reference sequence). This CDR3 has 16 residues. Trimming pared 2 bases from V and 0 bases from J, leaving 15 bases between. The CDR3 sequence is CASSFFRATDSYEQYF. CDR3 DNA sequence: TGTGCCAGCAGCTTCTTCCGAGCGACAGACTCCTACGAGCAGTACTTC. The whole variable domain, filled in from reference TRBV5-4 and TRBJ2-7, reads ETGVTQSPTHLIKTRGQQVTLRCSSQSGHNTVSWYQQALGQGPQFIFQYYREEENGRGNFPPRFSGLQFPNYSSELNVNALELDDSALYLCASSFFRATDSYEQYFGPGTRLTVT.

This clone was detected only once. CDR3 sequence: CASSRGQGPYNEQFF. CDR3 DNA sequence: TGCGCCAGCAGCCGGGGGCAAGGTCCATACAATGAGCAGTTCTTC. The rearrangement joins TRBV4-1 to TRBJ2-1, with D possibly TRBD1 on 6 matching bases. V was cut by 4 bases and J by 4 bases, with 14 bases left in between. This CDR3 comprises 15 residues. The germline V gene has CDR1 MGHRA and CDR2 YSYEKL.

This sequence joins TRBV7-9 and TRBJ2-1; 8 nucleotides agree with TRBD2. Germline lookup yields CDR1 SEHNR and CDR2 FQNEAQ (reference sequence). This CDR3 is 16 amino acids long. Trimming cost V 4 bases and J 2 bases; bases outside gene matches: 7. The CDR3 region has the DNA TGTGCCAGCAGCTCCCCAGGACTAGCCCCCTACAATGAGCAGTTCTTC. Translating it yields CASSSPGLAPYNEQFF.

The chain is built from TRBV18 and TRBJ2-1; D not certain. The CDR3 is made up of 12 amino acids. Trimming pared 3 bases from V and 8 bases from J, leaving 8 bases between. Germline loops: CDR1 KGHSH, CDR2 LQKENI. This CDR3 reads CASSPLGDEQFF. The DNA for the CDR3 is TGTGCCAGCTCACCCCTAGGCGATGAGCAGTTCTTC.

The chain employs TRBV29-1 and TRBJ2-1; 14 nucleotides line up with TRBD2. V dropped 7 bases and J dropped 6; count of bases not matched to a gene: 2. This CDR3 is built from 13 residues. Germline V CDR1 and CDR2: SQVTM, ANQGSEA. For the CDR3, the DNA is TGCAGCGGGGGACTAGCGGGAGCCAATGAGCAGTTCTTC. This gives the protein CSGGLAGANEQFF.

This chain uses TRBV15 with TRBJ2-1, with unresolved D. This CDR3 spans 13 amino acids. Germline CDR1 LNHNV, CDR2 YYDKDF (reference sequence). V lost 1 base to trimming and J lost 8 bases, with 9 bases between them. The CDR3 DNA reads as TGTGCCACCAGCAGAGTGGGCGTGGATGAGCAGTTCTTC. This encodes CATSRVGVDEQFF.